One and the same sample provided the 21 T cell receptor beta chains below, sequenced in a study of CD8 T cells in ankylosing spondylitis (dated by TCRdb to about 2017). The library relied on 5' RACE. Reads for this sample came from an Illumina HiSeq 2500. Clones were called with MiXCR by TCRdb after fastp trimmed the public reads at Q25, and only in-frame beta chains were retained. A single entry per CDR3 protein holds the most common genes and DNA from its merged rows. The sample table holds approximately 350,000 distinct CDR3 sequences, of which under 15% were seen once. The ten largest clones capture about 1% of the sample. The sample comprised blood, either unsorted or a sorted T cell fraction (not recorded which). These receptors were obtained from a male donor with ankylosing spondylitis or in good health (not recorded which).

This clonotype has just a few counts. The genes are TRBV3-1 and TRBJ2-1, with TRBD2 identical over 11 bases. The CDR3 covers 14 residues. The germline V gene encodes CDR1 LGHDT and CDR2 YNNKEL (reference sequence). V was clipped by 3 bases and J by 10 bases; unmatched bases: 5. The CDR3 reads CASSHLTSGSEQFF. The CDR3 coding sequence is TGTGCCAGCAGCCATCTCACTAGCGGGAGCGAGCAGTTCTTC.

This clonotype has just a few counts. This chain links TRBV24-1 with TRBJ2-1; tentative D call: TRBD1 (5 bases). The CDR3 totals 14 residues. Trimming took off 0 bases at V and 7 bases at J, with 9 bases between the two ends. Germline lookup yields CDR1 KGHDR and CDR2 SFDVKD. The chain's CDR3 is CATSDLQRGNEQFF. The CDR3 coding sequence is TGTGCCACCAGTGATTTGCAAAGGGGTAATGAGCAGTTCTTC.

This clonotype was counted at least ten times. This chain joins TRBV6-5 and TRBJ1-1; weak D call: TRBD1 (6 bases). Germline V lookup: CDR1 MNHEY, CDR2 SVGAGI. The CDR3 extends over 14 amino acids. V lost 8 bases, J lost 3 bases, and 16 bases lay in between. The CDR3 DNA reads TGTGCCAGCGTTACAGGGTCTTTACACACTGAAGCTTTCTTT. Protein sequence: CASVTGSLHTEAFF.

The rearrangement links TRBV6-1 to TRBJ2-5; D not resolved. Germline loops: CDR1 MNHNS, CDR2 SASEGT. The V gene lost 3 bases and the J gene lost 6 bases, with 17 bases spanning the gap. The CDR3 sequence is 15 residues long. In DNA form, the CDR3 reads TGTGCCAGCAGTGACGCCAGCGTGAGTGGCAAGACCCAGTACTTC. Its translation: CASSDASVSGKTQYF.

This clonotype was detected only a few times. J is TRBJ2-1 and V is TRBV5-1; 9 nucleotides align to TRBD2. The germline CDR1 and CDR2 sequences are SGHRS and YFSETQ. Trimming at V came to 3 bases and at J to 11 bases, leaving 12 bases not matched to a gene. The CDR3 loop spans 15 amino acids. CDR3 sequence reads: CASSSRPGGRDKQFF. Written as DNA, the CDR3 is TGCGCCAGCAGCTCCCGTCCCGGCGGGAGGGACAAGCAGTTCTTC.

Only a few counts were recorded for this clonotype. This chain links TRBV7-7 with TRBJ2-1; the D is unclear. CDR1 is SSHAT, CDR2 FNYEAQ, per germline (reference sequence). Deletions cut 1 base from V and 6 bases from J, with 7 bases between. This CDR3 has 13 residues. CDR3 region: CASSLGPFNEQFF. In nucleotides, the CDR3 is TGTGCCAGCAGCTTAGGCCCCTTCAATGAGCAGTTCTTC.

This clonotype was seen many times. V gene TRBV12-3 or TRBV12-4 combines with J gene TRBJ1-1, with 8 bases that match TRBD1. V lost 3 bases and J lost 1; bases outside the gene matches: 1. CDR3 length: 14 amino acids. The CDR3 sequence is CASSFGTGNTEAFF. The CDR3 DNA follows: TGTGCCAGCAGTTTTGGGACAGGGAACACTGAAGCTTTCTTT.

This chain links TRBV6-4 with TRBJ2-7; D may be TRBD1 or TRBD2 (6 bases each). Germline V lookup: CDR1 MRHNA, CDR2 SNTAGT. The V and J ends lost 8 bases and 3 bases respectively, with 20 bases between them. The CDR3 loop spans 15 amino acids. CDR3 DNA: TGTGCCAGCCGACCCACCCACAGGGAGGACTACGAGCAGTACTTC. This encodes CASRPTHREDYEQYF.

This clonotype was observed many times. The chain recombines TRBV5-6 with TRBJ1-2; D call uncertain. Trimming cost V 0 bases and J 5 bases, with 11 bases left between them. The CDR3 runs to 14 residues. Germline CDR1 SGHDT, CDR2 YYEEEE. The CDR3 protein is CASSLEGLEYGYTF. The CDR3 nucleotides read TGTGCCAGCAGCTTGGAGGGTCTAGAGTATGGCTACACCTTC.

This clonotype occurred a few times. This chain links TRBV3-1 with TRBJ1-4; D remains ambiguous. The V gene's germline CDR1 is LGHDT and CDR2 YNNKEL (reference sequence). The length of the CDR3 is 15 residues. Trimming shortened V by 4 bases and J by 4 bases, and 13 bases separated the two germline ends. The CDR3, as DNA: TGTGCCAGCAGCCGGACCCCAGGCTATAATGAAAAACTGTTTTTT. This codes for CASSRTPGYNEKLFF.

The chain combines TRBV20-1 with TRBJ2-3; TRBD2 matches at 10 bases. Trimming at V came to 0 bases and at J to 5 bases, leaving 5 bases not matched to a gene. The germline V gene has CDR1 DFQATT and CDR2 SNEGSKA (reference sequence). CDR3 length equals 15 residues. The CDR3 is CSARESGRGRDTQYF. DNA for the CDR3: TGCAGTGCTAGAGAGAGCGGGAGGGGGAGAGATACGCAGTATTTT.

The CDR3 sequence: CASTVANSLSAPLHF. CDR3 nucleotides: TGTGCCAGCACCGTAGCAAATAGCCTGAGTGCACCCCTCCACTTT. The V gene is TRBV7-9, the J gene TRBJ1-6, with D unresolved. The germline CDR1 and CDR2 sequences are SEHNR and FQNEAQ (reference sequence). This CDR3 region has 15 residues. V was shortened by 7 bases and J by 11 bases, with 21 bases between the two germline ends.

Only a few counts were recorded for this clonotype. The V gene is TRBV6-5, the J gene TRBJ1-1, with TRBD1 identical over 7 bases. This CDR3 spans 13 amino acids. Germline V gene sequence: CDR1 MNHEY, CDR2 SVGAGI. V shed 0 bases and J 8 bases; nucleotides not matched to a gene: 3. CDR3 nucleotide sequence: TGTGCCAGCAGTTACTCGAGACAGGGAGAAGCTTTCTTT. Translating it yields CASSYSRQGEAFF.

The CDR3 sequence is CASSPWLQGDGYTF. CDR3 in DNA: TGTGCCAGCAGCCCTTGGTTACAGGGGGACGGCTACACCTTC. The J gene is TRBJ1-2, the V gene TRBV6-1, with 8 bases matching TRBD1. Trimming cost V 6 bases and J 8 bases; bases outside gene matches: 11. Germline V gene data show CDR1 as MNHNS and CDR2 as SASEGT. The CDR3 consists of 14 residues.

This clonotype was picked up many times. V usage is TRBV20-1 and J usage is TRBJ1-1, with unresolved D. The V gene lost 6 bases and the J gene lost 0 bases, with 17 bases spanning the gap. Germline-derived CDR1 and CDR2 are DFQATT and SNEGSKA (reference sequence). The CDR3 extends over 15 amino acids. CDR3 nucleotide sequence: TGCAGTGCATATACTGGCGATGCGATGAACACTGAAGCTTTCTTT. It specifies CSAYTGDAMNTEAFF.

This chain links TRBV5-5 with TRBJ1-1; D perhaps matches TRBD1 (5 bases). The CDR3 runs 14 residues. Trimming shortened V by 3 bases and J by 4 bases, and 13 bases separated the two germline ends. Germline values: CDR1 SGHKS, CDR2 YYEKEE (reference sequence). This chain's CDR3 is CASSSGRQGTEAFF. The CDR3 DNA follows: TGTGCCAGCAGCTCGGGACGCCAGGGCACTGAAGCTTTCTTT.

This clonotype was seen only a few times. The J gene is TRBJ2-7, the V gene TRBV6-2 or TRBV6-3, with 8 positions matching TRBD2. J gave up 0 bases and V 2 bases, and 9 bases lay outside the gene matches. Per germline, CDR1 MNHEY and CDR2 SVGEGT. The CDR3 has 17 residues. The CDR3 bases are TGTGCCAGCAGTTACCCTTCGGGAGGGTCCAGCTCCTACGAGCAGTACTTC. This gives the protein CASSYPSGGSSSYEQYF.

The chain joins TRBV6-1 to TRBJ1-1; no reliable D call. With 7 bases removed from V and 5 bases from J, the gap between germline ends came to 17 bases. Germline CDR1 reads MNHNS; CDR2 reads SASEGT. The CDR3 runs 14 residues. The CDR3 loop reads CASTRVRGGTEAFF. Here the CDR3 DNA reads TGTGCCAGCACTCGAGTCCGGGGTGGGACTGAAGCTTTCTTT.

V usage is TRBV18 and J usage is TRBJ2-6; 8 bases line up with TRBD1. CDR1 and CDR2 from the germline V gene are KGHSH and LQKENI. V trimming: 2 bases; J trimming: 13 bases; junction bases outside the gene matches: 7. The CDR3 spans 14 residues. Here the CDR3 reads CASSPATGVEVLTF. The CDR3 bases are TGTGCCAGCTCACCAGCGACAGGGGTAGAAGTCCTGACTTTC.

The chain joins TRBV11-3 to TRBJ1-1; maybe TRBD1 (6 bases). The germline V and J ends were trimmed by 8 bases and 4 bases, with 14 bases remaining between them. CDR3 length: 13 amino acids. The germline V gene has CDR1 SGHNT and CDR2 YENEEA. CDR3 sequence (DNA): TGTGCCAGCCGCTACGGGGGCGGCACTGAAGCTTTCTTT. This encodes CASRYGGGTEAFF.

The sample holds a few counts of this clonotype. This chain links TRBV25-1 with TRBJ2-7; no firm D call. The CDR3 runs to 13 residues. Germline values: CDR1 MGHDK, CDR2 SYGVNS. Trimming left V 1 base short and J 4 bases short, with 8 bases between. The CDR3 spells CASSESEEYEQYF. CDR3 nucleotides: TGTGCCAGCAGTGAATCGGAAGAATACGAGCAGTACTTC.